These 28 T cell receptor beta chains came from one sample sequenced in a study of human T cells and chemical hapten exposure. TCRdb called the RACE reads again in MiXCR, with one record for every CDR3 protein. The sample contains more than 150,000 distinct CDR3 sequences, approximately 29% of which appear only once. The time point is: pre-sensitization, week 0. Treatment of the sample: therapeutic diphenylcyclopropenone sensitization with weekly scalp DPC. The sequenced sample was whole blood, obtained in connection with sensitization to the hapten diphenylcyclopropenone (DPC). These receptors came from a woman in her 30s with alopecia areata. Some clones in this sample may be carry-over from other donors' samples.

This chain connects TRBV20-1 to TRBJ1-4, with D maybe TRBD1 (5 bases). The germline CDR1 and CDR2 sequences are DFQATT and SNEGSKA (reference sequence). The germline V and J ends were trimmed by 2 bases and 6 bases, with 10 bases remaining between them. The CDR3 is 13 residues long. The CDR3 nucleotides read TGCAGTGCTAGAACGGGGGGGGATGAAAAACTGTTTTTT. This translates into CSARTGGDEKLFF.

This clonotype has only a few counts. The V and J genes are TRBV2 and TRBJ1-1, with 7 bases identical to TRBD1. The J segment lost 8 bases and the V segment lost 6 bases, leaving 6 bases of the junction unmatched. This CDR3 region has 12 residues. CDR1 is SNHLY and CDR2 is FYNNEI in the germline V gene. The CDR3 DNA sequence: TGTGCCAGCAGCAAGGACAGGTCCGAAGCTTTCTTT. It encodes CASSKDRSEAFF.

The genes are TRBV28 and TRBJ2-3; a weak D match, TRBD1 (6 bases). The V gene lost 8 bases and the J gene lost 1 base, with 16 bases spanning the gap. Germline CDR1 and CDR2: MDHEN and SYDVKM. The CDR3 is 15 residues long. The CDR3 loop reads CASGDRQVGTDTQYF. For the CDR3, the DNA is TGTGCCAGCGGAGACCGACAGGTGGGCACAGATACGCAGTATTTT.

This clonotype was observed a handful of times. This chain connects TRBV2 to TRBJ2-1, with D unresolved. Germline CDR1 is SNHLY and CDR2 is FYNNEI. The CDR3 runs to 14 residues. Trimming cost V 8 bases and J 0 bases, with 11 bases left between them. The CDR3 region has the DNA TGTGCCAGCGAGGCCGGGTCCTCCTACAATGAGCAGTTCTTC. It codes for CASEAGSSYNEQFF.

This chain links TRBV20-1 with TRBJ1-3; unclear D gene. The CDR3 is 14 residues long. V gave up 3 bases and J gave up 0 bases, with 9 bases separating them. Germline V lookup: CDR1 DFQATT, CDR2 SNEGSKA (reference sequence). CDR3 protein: CSASSPNSGNTIYF. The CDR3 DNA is TGCAGTGCTAGTTCCCCCAACTCTGGAAACACCATATATTTT.

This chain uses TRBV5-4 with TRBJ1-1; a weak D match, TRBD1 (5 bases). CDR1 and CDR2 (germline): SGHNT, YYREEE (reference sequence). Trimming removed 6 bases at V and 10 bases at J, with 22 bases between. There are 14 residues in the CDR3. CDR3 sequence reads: CASTPLTELGGAFF. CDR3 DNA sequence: TGTGCCAGCACCCCACTGACAGAGCTTGGGGGAGCTTTCTTT. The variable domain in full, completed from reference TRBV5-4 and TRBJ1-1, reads ETGVTQSPTHLIKTRGQQVTLRCSSQSGHNTVSWYQQALGQGPQFIFQYYREEENGRGNFPPRFSGLQFPNYSSELNVNALELDDSALYLCASTPLTELGGAFFGQGTRLTVV.

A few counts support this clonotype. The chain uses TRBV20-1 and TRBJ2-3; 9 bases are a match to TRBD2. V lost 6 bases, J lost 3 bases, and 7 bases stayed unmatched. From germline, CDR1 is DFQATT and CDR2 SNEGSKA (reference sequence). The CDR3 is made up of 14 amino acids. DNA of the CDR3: TGCAGTGCGACAAGAGCGGGAGGAACAGATACGCAGTATTTT. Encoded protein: CSATRAGGTDTQYF.

Written as DNA, the CDR3 is TGTGCCACCAGTGCGGTTGGACAGGGGACAGATACGCAGTATTTT. It codes for CATSAVGQGTDTQYF. This chain uses TRBV24-1 with TRBJ2-3; 9 nucleotides line up with TRBD1. The germline V gene encodes CDR1 KGHDR and CDR2 SFDVKD. Unmatched junction bases numbered 5, after V lost 5 bases and J lost 3 bases. The CDR3 covers 15 residues.

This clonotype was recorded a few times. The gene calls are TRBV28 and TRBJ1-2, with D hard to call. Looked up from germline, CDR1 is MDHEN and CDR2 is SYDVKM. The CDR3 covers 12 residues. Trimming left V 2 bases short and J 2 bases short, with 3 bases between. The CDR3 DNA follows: TGTGCCAGCAGTTTACAGAACTATGGCTACACCTTC. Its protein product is CASSLQNYGYTF.

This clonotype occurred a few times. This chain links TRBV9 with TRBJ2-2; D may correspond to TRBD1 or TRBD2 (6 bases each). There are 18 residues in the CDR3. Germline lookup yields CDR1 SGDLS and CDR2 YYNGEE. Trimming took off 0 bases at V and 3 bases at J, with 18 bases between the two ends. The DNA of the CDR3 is TGTGCCAGCAGCGTAGGTCTCCTGGGGGGCTACGACACCGGGGAGCTGTTTTTT. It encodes CASSVGLLGGYDTGELFF.

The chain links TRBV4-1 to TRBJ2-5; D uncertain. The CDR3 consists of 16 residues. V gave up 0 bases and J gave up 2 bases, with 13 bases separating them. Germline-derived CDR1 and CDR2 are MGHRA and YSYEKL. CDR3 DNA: TGCGCCAGCAGCCAAGATCTGTTGGGGTCGCAAGAGACCCAGTACTTC. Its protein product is CASSQDLLGSQETQYF.

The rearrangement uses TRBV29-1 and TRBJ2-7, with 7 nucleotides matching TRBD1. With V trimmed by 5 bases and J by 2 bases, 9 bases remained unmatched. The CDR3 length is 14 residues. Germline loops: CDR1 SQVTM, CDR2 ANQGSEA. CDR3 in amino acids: CSVTMTGPTYEQYF. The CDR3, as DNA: TGCAGCGTTACGATGACAGGGCCCACCTACGAGCAGTACTTC.

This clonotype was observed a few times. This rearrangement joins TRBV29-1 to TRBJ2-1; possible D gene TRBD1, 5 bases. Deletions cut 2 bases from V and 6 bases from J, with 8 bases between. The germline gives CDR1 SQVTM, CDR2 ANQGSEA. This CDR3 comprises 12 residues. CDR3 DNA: TGCAGCGTTGAACAGGGTGGCAATGAGCAGTTCTTC. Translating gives CSVEQGGNEQFF.

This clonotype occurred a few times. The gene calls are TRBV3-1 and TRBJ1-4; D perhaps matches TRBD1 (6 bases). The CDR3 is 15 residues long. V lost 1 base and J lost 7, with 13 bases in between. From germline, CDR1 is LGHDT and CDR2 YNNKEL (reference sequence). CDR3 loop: CASSQGDRFGEKLFF. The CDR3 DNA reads TGTGCCAGCAGCCAAGGTGACAGGTTTGGTGAAAAACTGTTTTTT.

The CDR3 DNA reads as TGCGCCAGCAGCTTTGGAATTGTAACCGGGACAGGGACCTACGAGCAGTACTTC. It yields the protein CASSFGIVTGTGTYEQYF. The gene calls are TRBV5-1 and TRBJ2-7, with TRBD1 matching over 9 bases. The CDR3 spans 18 residues. Per the germline V gene, CDR1 is SGHRS and CDR2 is YFSETQ. Losses at the gene ends were 2 bases for V and 2 bases for J; bases not matched to a gene: 14.

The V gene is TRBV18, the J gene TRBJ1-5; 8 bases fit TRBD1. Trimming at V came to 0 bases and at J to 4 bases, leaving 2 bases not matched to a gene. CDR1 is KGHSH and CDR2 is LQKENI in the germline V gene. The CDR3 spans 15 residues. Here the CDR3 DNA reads TGTGCCAGCTCACCACCTGGACAGGGAAATCAGCCCCAGCATTTT. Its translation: CASSPPGQGNQPQHF.

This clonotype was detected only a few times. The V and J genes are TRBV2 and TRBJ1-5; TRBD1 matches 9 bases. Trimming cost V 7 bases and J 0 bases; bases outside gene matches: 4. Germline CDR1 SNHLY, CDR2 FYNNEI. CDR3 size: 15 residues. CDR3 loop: CASTPDRGSNQPQHF. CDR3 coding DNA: TGTGCCAGCACCCCGGACAGGGGTAGCAATCAGCCCCAGCATTTT.

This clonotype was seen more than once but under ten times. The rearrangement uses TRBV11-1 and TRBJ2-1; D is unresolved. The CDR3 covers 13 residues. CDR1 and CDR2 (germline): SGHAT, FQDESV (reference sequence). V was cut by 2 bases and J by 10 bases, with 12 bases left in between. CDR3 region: CASSLLWRKEQFF. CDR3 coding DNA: TGTGCCAGCAGCTTACTCTGGAGAAAGGAGCAGTTCTTC.

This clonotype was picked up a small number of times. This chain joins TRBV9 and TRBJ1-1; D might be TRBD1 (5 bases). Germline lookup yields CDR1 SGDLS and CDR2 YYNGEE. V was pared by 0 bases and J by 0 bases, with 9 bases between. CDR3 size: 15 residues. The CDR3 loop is CASSVEAGMNTEAFF. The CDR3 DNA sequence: TGTGCCAGCAGCGTAGAGGCAGGGATGAACACTGAAGCTTTCTTT.

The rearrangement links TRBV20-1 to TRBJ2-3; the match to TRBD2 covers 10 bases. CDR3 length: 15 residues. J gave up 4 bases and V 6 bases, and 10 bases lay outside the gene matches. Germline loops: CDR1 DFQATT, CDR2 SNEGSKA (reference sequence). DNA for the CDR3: TGCAGTGCAGGAGCGGGAGGGCCCAGGGCAGATACGCAGTATTTT. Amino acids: CSAGAGGPRADTQYF.

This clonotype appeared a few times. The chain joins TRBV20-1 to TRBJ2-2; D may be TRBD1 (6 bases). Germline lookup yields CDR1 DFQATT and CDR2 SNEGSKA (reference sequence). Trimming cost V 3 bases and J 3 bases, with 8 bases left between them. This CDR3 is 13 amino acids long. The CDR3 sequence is CSARDSYTGELFF. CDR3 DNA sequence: TGCAGTGCTAGGGACAGTTACACCGGGGAGCTGTTTTTT.

This chain's CDR3 is CASLGGLGQPQHF. The CDR3 region has the DNA TGTGCCAGCCTGGGGGGATTGGGACAGCCCCAGCATTTT. The chain combines TRBV28 with TRBJ1-5; TRBD1 is a possible D gene (5 bases). Trimming left V 8 bases short and J 7 bases short, with 15 bases between. CDR1 and CDR2 from the germline V gene are MDHEN and SYDVKM. The CDR3 totals 13 residues.

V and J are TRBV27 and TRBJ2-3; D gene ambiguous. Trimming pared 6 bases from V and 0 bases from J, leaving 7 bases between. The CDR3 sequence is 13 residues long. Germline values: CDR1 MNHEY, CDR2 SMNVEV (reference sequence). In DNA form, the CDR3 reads TGTGCCAGCAGAAAGCCTAGCACAGATACGCAGTATTTT. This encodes CASRKPSTDTQYF.

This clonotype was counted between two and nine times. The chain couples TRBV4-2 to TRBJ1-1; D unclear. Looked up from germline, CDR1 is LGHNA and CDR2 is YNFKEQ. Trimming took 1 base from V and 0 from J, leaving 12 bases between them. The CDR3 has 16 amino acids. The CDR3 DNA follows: TGTGCCAGCAGCCAAGTTTCGGCGATATTGAACACTGAAGCTTTCTTT. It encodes CASSQVSAILNTEAFF.

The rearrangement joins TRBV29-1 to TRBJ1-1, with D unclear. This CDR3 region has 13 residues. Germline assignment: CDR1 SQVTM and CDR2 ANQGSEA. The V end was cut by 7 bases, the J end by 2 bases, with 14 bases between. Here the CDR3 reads CSATGNGNTEAFF. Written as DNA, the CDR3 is TGCAGCGCAACGGGAAACGGTAACACTGAAGCTTTCTTT.

The DNA for the CDR3 is TGCGCCAGCAGCCAAGATAGTTGGGGAGATACGCAGTATTTT. Translating gives CASSQDSWGDTQYF. The chain recombines TRBV4-3 with TRBJ2-3; D is undetermined. Trimming took off 0 bases at V and 5 bases at J, with 9 bases between the two ends. Germline CDR1 LGHNA, CDR2 YSLEER. The CDR3 is made up of 14 amino acids.

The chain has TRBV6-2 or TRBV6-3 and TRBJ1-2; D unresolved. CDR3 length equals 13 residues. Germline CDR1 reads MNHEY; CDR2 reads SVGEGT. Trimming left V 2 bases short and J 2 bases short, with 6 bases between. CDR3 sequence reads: CASSYKQNYGYTF. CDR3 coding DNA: TGTGCCAGCAGTTACAAACAGAACTATGGCTACACCTTC.

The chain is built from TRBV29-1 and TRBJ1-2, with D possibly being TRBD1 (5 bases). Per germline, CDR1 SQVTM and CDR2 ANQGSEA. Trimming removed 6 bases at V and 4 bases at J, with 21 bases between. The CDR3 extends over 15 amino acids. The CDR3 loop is CSVARDPGSRYGYTF. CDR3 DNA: TGCAGCGTCGCCCGGGACCCAGGGTCCCGCTATGGCTACACCTTC.